Listed here is a single T cell receptor (beta chain). This sample is part of a study of blood T cell repertoires in COVID-19. Study details: COVID-19 samples from acute and convalescent phases originated in the United States, Italy and Spain.

Study members were between roughly 18 and 90 years old and lived in approximately 25 US regions. Membership in each cohort depended on participant-reported clinical history. V trimming: 0 bases; J trimming: 1 base; junction bases outside the gene matches: 9. CDR1 is LGHDT and CDR2 is YNNKEL in the germline V gene (reference sequence). The CDR3 spans 18 residues. Assay used: immunoSEQ multiplex PCR; TCRdb lists only in-frame clones, some missing. This sample has approximately 300,000 clones, with roughly 85% found just once. This TCR was sampled from a woman aged 25 to 39 who had recovered from COVID-19. The sequenced material came from PBMCs or T cells enriched from blood (not recorded which). V gene TRBV3-1 (or the pseudogene TRBV3-2) combines with J gene TRBJ1-3; the match to TRBD1 covers 7 bases. Here the CDR3 DNA reads TGTGCCAGCAGCCAAGATCACCTGACAGGGCAATCTGGAAACACCATATATTTT. Residues: CASSQDHLTGQSGNTIYF.